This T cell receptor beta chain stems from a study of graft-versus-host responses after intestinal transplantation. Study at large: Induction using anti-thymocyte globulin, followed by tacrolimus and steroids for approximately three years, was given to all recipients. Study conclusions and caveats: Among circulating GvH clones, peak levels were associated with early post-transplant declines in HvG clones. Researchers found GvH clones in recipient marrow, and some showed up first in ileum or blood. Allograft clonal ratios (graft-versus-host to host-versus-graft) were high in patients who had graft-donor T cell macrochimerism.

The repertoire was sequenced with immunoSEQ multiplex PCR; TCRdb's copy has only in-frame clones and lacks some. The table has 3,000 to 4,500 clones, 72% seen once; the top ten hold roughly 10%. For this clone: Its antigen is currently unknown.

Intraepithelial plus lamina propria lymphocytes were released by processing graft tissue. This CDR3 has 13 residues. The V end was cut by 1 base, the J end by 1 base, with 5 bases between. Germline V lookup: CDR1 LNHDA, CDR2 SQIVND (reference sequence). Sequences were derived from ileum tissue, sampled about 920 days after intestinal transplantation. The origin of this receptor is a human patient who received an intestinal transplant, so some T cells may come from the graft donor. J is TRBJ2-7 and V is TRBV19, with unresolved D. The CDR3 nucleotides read TGTGCCAGTAGTATAGGTCAGTCCTACGAGCAGTACTTC. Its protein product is CASSIGQSYEQYF. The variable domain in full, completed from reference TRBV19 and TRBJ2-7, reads DGGITQSPKYLFRKEGQNVTLSCEQNLNHDAMYWYRQDPGQGLRLIYYSQIVNDFQKGDIAEGYSVSREKKESFPLTVTSAQKNPTAFYLCASSIGQSYEQYFGPGTRLTVT.